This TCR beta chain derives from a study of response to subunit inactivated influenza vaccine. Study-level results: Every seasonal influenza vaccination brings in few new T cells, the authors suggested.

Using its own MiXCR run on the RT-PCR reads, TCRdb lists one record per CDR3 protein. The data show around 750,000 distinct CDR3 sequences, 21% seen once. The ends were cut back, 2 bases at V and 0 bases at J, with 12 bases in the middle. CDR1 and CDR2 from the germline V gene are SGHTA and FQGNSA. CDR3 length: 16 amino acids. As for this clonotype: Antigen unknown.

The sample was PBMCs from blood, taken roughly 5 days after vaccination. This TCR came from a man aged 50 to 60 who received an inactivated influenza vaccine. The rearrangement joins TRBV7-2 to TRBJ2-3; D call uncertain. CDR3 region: CASSLFAYPSTDTQYF. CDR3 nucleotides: TGTGCCAGCAGCTTATTTGCGTACCCTAGCACAGATACGCAGTATTTT.